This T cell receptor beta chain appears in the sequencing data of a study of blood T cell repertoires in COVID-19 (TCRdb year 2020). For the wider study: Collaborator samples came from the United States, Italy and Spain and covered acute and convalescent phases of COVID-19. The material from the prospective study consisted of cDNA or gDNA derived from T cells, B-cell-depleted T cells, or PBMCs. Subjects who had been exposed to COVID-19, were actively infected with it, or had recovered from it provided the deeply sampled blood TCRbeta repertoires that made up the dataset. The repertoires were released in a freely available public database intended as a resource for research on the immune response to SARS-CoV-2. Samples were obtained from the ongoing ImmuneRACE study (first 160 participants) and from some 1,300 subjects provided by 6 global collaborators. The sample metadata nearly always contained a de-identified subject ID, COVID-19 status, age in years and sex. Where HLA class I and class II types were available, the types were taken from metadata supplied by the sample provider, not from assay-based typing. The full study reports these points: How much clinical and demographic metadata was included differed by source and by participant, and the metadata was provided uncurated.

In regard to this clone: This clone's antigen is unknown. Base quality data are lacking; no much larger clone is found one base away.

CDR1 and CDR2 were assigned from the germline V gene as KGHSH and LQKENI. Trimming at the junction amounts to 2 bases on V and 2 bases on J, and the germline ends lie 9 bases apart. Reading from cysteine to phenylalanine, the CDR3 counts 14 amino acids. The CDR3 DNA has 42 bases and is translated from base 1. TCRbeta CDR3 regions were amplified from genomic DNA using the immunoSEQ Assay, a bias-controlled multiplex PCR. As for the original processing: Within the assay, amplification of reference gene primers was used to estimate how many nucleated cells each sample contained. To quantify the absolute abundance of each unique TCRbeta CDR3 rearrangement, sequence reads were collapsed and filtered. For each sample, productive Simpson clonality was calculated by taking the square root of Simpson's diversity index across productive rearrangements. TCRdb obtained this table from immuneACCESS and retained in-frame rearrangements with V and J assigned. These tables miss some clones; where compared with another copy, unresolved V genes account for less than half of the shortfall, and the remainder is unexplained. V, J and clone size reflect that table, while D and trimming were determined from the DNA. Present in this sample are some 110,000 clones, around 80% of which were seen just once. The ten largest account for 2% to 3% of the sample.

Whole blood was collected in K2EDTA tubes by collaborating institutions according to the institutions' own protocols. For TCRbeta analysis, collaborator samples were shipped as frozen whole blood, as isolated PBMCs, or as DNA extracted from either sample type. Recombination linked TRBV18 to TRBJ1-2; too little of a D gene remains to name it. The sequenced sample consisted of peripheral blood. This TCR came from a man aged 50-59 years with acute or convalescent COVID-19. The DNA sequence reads TGTGCCAGCTCACCAACCGGGAAGAACTATGGCTACACCTTC. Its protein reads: CASSPTGKNYGYTF.